Reported below is one T cell receptor beta chain. CDR3 size: 16 residues. V lost 0 bases and J lost 3; bases outside the gene matches: 5. Germline CDR1 is SGHRS and CDR2 is YFSETQ. This sample is drawn from a study of T cells in Graves' hyperthyroidism and ophthalmopathy. Ophthalmopathy in the patients scored at least 3 on Clinical Activity Score and at least 4 on NOSPECS grade, lasting under 3 months. Uncontrolled infections, other autoimmune diseases, pregnancy or lactation led to exclusion of patients. TCR beta CDR3 region amplification was performed from RNA transcripts. A set of HTBI primers served as the primers for a first-round RT-PCR of the TCR CDR3. TCRdb recomputed calls from the multiplex PCR reads with MiXCR, one row per CDR3 protein. This sample carries approximately 400,000 distinct CDR3 sequences, over 11% of them seen once, and the ten largest clones take around 27%.

V gene TRBV5-1 combines with J gene TRBJ2-2, with 7 bases lining up with TRBD1. Sample: blood. The receptor comes from a man aged 45 to 65 with Graves' ophthalmopathy. CDR3 nucleotides: TGCGCCAGCAGCTTGGGGCCGCAGGGGGACACCGGGGAGCTGTTTTTT. Translated: CASSLGPQGDTGELFF.